A selection of T cell receptor beta chains follows, all from one sample in a study of cytomegalovirus exposure and HLA in healthy donors. Generated by immunoSEQ multiplex PCR, the TCRdb table keeps only in-frame clones and is missing some. Among about 200,000 clones, about 80% were seen once, and the ten largest hold 2.9%. Sequences were obtained from PBMCs. The receptors stem from a woman aged 25 to 39 in good health and CMV-seronegative. Both conserved end residues are part of each CDR3.

v_call | cdr3_aa
TRBV7-6 | CASRVDSNTEAFF
TRBV9 | CASSAEGDGTEAFF
TRBV7-3 | CASSPSRGTEAFF
TRBV30 | CAWRRDRVEGKGSYTF
TRBV7-9 | CASSFSQGHSPLHF
TRBV12-5 | CASLAGGGDTQYF
TRBV4-2 | CASSQKLGPSGTEAFF
TRBV10-2 | CASRTGTLRYEQYF
TRBV11-2 | CASSLERTAEAFF
TRBV4-1 | CASSPRGSLYGYTF
TRBV6-5 | CASSYGRPYEQYF
TRBV27 | CASSRDRGYSPLHF
TRBV11-1 | CASSPGLAGGLLYNEQFF
TRBV5-1 | CASSLTGVNTEAFF
TRBV5-1 | CASSLVRYQETQYF
TRBV19 | CASSAGTSGNIQYF
TRBV11-3 | CASSLGLDTEAFF
TRBV19 | CASSTDGGGDTQYF
TRBV6-1 | CATPQTDYSNQPQHF
TRBV10-3 | CAISGTGTGAYNEQFF
TRBV28 | CASSFAGENYNEQFF
TRBV28 | CASSPGQVETQYF
TRBV27 | CASTLRLASTGELFF
TRBV20-1 | CSARTGGEQYF
TRBV9 | CASSVVGANSPLHF
TRBV18 | CASSPTTGGPNYGYTF
TRBV25-1 | CASSELVDPNTGELFF
TRBV2 | CASRQGSSTDTQYF
TRBV2 | CASSEDAQANYGYTF
TRBV7-9 | CSSSLAVQGRGYEQYF
TRBV27 | CASSLEFRTSGIEQFF
TRBV7-2 | CASSLTINTEAFF
TRBV15 | CATSSGTVYNEQFF
TRBV5-6 | CASSRPGGGETQYF
TRBV7-6 | CASSPSPDRVNEQYF
TRBV28 | CASRLQGSEAFF
TRBV11-2 | CASSLTSASSYEQYF
TRBV28 | CASSFSRYYMNTEAFF
TRBV6-5 | CASSYGGLTEAFF
TRBV4-1 | CASSQKTSGEWAYEQYF
TRBV6-5 | CASGLAGSSYNEQFF
TRBV7-8 | CASSPRLTDTQYF
TRBV29-1 | CSVEFDGYTF
TRBV27 | CASSFGAGRYEQYF
TRBV18 | CASSPSSGTRLAYEQYF
TRBV27 | CASTLLTGINYGYTF
TRBV18 | CASSRSNWTGGYEQYF
TRBV15 | CATSRLGTGGSYEQYF